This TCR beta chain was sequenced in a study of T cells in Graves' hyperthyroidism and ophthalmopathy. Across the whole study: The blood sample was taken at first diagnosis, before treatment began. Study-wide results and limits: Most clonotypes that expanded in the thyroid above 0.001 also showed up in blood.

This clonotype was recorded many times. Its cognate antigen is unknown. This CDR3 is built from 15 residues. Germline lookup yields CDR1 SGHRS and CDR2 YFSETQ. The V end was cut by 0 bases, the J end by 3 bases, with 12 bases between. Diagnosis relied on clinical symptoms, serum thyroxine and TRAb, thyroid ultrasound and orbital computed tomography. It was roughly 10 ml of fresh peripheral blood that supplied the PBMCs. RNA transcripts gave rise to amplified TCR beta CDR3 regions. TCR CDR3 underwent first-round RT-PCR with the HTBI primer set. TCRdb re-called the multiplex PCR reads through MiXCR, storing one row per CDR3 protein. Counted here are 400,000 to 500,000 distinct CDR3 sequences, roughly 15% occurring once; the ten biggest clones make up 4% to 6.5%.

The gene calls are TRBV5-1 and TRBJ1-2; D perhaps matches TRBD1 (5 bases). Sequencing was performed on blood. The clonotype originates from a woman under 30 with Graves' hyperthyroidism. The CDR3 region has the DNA TGCGCCAGCAGCTTGGGAGCGGGACGGGACTATGGCTACACCTTC. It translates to CASSLGAGRDYGYTF.